Below are 3 T cell receptor beta chains sequenced from a single sample in a study of cytomegalovirus exposure and HLA in healthy donors. Both 60 Vbeta primers and 13 Jbeta primers went into the PCR. Produced via immunoSEQ multiplex PCR; TCRdb's table is partial and in-frame only. The sample yields some 180,000 clones, around four fifths seen once. Sequencing used PBMCs. The receptors were sampled from a woman aged 60 to 75 in good health and CMV-seropositive.

This clone showed up just a few times. The genes are TRBV30 and TRBJ1-2; D is perhaps TRBD1 (5 bases). CDR3 length equals 13 residues. Trimming shortened V by 6 bases and J by 8 bases, and 19 bases separated the two germline ends. Germline V lookup: CDR1 GTSNPN, CDR2 SVGIG (reference sequence). CDR3 coding DNA: TGTGCCTGTGGGGGAGGGGTTTCATCCGGCTACACCTTC. It codes for CACGGGVSSGYTF.

A word on this clone: The germline gene is not matched at one end of the junction; a read error may be the cause. The CDR3 DNA is TGTTCCAGCCTTCCGGGATGGGGTAATGAGCAGTTCTTC. Its protein product is CSSLPGWGNEQFF. V is TRBV7-9 and J is TRBJ2-1, with a weak D call TRBD2 (5 bases). The CDR3 spans 13 residues. Germline-derived CDR1 and CDR2 are SEHNR and FQNEAQ (reference sequence). Based on the CDR3 plus reference TRBV7-9 and TRBJ2-1, the full variable domain is DTGVSQNPRHKITKRGQNVTFRCDPISEHNRLYWYRQTLGQGPEFLTYFQNEAQLEKSRLLSDRFSAERPKGSFSTLEIQRTEQGDSAMYLCSSLPGWGNEQFFGPGTRLTVL.

This clone was counted a few times. This chain joins TRBV7-9 and TRBJ2-3, with TRBD2 matching 7 bases. Germline V gene lookup returns CDR1 SEHNR and CDR2 FQNEAQ (reference sequence). The CDR3 has 14 amino acids. The V segment lost 1 base and the J segment 6 bases; nucleotides outside the gene matches: 4. CDR3 region: CASSLVGGGDTQYF. CDR3 nucleotides: TGTGCCAGCAGCTTAGTCGGGGGAGGGGATACGCAGTATTTT.